These T cell receptor beta chains were read from a single sample in a study of beta chain features in type 1 diabetes. Using immunoSEQ multiplex PCR, the repertoire was profiled, and TCRdb retains in-frame clones only, with some absent. The sample includes about 220,000 clones, about 11% seen only once; the top ten take roughly 1.4%. Sequenced sample: central memory CD4+ T cells from blood. The receptors were gathered from a man between 18 and 29 years old in good health. Both conserved end residues are trimmed from each CDR3. Where a row states a size, it is once, few, many or the class of an expanded clone; other rows omit it.

clone_size j_call v_call cdr3_aa
NA TRBJ1-2 TRBV29-1 SVAQVINYGYT
NA TRBJ2-2 TRBV9 ASSVVAGESGELF
NA TRBJ2-6 TRBV15 ATSRRGTGSGANVLT
NA TRBJ1-1 TRBV13 ARNTEAF
medium-sized TRBJ2-1 TRBV5-5 ASSLRGRYNEQF
NA TRBJ1-1 TRBV19 ASGLPTGVGAF
NA TRBJ2-7 TRBV7-2 ASSSALGRAVFYEQY
few TRBJ1-3 TRBV30 AWSSGTGNTIY
NA TRBJ1-2 TRBV20-1 SDSLYGYT
few TRBJ2-7 TRBV18 ASSTSGRNYEQY
once TRBJ1-2 TRBV5-1 ASSLQDGYT
NA TRBJ1-2 TRBV7-2 ASSKRQGASTGYT
NA TRBJ2-7 TRBV11-1 ASSRPTGIIYEQY
NA TRBJ2-1 TRBV6-5 ASSYPRGQSNEQF
NA TRBJ2-7 TRBV11-2 ASSLDRWQLEQY
few TRBJ2-3 TRBV7-9 ASSFFGRDSTDTQY
many TRBJ2-7 TRBV7-9 ASGSGRAYEQY
NA TRBJ2-1 TRBV4-2 ASSQELAGVNEQF
NA TRBJ1-3 TRBV28 ASSLVAGDGGNTIY
NA TRBJ2-6 TRBV7-8 ASSLASLGRGSGANVLT
many TRBJ1-2 TRBV9 ASSVPSGGYT
NA TRBJ1-5 TRBV28 ASSSSAGNQPQH
few TRBJ2-1 TRBV11-2 ASSSRQGSYNEQF
NA TRBJ1-2 TRBV7-9 ASSPLRREGLGYT
NA TRBJ1-3 TRBV5-1 ASSYGTQGNTIY
NA TRBJ2-3 TRBV7-2 ASSQDWSPWGTDTQY
few TRBJ1-1 TRBV2 ASTPGLPNTEAF
NA TRBJ2-1 TRBV7-9 ASSLWLAGNYNEQF
NA TRBJ2-5 TRBV6-6 ASSYSGTVQGTQY
few TRBJ1-5 TRBV10-3 AISDRQENQPQH
few TRBJ2-7 TRBV9 ASSVGGQGVSYEQY
few TRBJ2-2 TRBV25-1 ASSDLLGRETSGELF
NA TRBJ1-2 TRBV18 ASSRRQEPNYGYT